The 30 T cell receptor beta chains below were found in one sample sequenced in a study of vaccination and CD4 T cells after COVID-19. The time point: late sampling 161 to 241 days after vaccination in a few convalescent patients. In TCRdb, the PCR reads were re-called with MiXCR into one record per CDR3 protein. Counted here are about 36,000 distinct CDR3 sequences, approximately 40% occurring once; the ten biggest clones make up 5.8%. The starting material was CD4+ T cells from blood, obtained about 7 months after SARS-CoV-2 vaccination. These receptor sequences come from a human donor who had recovered from COVID-19.

The V gene is TRBV20-1, the J gene TRBJ1-5, with TRBD1 matching 7 bases. The CDR3 is 15 amino acids. With 0 bases clipped from V and 4 bases from J, the junction kept 6 bases outside the gene matches. From germline, CDR1 is DFQATT and CDR2 SNEGSKA (reference sequence). DNA for the CDR3: TGCAGTGCTAGAGATAGGGAGACAGGGAATCAGCCCCAGCATTTT. Amino acid sequence: CSARDRETGNQPQHF.

The sample holds a few counts of this clonotype. The rearrangement joins TRBV21-1 to TRBJ2-1; TRBD2 was called by the table and not checked on the DNA. TRBV21-1 is a pseudogene. This CDR3 has 16 residues. CDR3 in amino acids: CASSKGFAGRLNEQFF. CDR3 nucleotides: TGTGCCAGCAGCAAAGGGTTTGCGGGAAGGTTGAATGAGCAGTTCTTC.

This clonotype was counted only a few times. This rearrangement joins TRBV5-8 to TRBJ2-5, with D unresolved. This CDR3 has 16 residues. V was clipped by 2 bases and J by 4 bases, with 18 bases between them. Germline loops: CDR1 SGHTS, CDR2 YDEGEE. CDR3 DNA: TGTGCCAGCAGCTTTGGGTCCTTTCCCTCCCCAGAGACCCAGTACTTC. This codes for CASSFGSFPSPETQYF. The full variable domain, completed using reference TRBV5-8 and TRBJ2-5, is EAGVTQSPTHLIKTRGQQATLRCSPISGHTSVYWYQQALGLGLQFLLWYDEGEERNRGNFPPRFSGRQFPNYSSELNVNALELEDSALYLCASSFGSFPSPETQYFGPGTRLLVL.

This chain joins TRBV15 and TRBJ2-7; tentatively, D is TRBD1 or TRBD2 (6 bases each). Trimming shortened V by 11 bases and J by 7 bases, and 21 bases separated the two germline ends. The CDR3 contains 13 residues. Germline CDR1 is LNHNV and CDR2 is YYDKDF (reference sequence). Written as DNA, the CDR3 is TGTGCCTCAAGGCCCTGGGGGGCGAGGGAGCAGTACTTC. Amino acid sequence: CASRPWGAREQYF.

The chain recombines TRBV24-1 with TRBJ2-1; 8 positions match TRBD2. Looked up from germline, CDR1 is KGHDR and CDR2 is SFDVKD. Trimming cost V 9 bases and J 8 bases; bases outside gene matches: 17. This CDR3 is built from 16 residues. CDR3 coding DNA: TGTGCCACCGGGGGGTTTCGGGAGGGCCTCTTACATGAGCAGTTCTTC. Translated: CATGGFREGLLHEQFF.

The J gene is TRBJ2-3, the V gene TRBV20-1, with 8 bases aligning to TRBD2. Germline CDR1 and CDR2: DFQATT and SNEGSKA (reference sequence). CDR3 length: 16 residues. V lost 4 bases and J lost 2; bases outside the gene matches: 11. In nucleotides, the CDR3 is TGCAGTGCTAAGGGCGGGCTAGCGGGCCCCACAGATACGCAGTATTTT. This gives the protein CSAKGGLAGPTDTQYF.

V is TRBV11-2 and J is TRBJ2-7, with D unclear. CDR3 length equals 14 residues. CDR1 and CDR2 from the germline V gene are SGHAT and FQNNGV. With 1 base removed from V and 1 base from J, the gap between germline ends came to 8 bases. In nucleotides, the CDR3 is TGTGCCAGCAGCTTAGTTTCGGGTTCCTACGAGCAGTACTTC. Translation gives CASSLVSGSYEQYF. The full variable domain, completed using reference TRBV11-2 and TRBJ2-7, is EAGVAQSPRYKIIEKRQSVAFWCNPISGHATLYWYQQILGQGPKLLIQFQNNGVVDDSQLPKDRFSAERLKGVDSTLKIQPAKLEDSAVYLCASSLVSGSYEQYFGPGTRLTVT.

This clonotype is medium-sized by share. The chain uses TRBV19 and TRBJ2-3; D ambiguous. Germline CDR1 LNHDA, CDR2 SQIVND (reference sequence). Trimming cost V 5 bases and J 4 bases, with 13 bases left between them. This CDR3 contains 14 residues. CDR3 in amino acids: CASSQPSAADTQYF. CDR3 sequence (DNA): TGTGCCAGTAGTCAGCCCTCCGCCGCAGATACGCAGTATTTT.

V and J are TRBV7-2 and TRBJ2-1; D is possibly TRBD2 (6 bases). V dropped 9 bases and J dropped 2 bases, with 11 bases sitting between them. Germline lookup yields CDR1 SGHTA and CDR2 FQGNSA. The CDR3 loop spans 13 amino acids. CDR3 protein: CASRLDTYNEQFF. The CDR3 DNA reads as TGTGCCAGTCGACTAGACACCTACAATGAGCAGTTCTTC.

The chain couples TRBV19 to TRBJ1-2; D possibly corresponds to TRBD1 (5 bases). Trimming stripped 3 bases from V and 6 bases from J, with 11 bases between. The germline V gene has CDR1 LNHDA and CDR2 SQIVND (reference sequence). The CDR3 totals 13 residues. This CDR3 reads CASSITDRHGYTF. CDR3 coding DNA: TGTGCCAGTAGTATTACTGACAGACATGGCTACACCTTC.

The V call is TRBV6-5, the J call TRBJ1-1, with a weak D call TRBD1 (5 bases). V lost 2 bases to trimming and J lost 4 bases, with 11 bases between them. Germline V CDR1 and CDR2: MNHEY, SVGAGI. The CDR3 has 14 residues. The CDR3 DNA reads TGTGCCAGCAGTTACACGGGAAGGGGCACTGAAGCTTTCTTT. Its protein product is CASSYTGRGTEAFF.

This clonotype has just a few counts. The rearrangement links TRBV27 to TRBJ2-7; D perhaps matches TRBD2 (6 bases). Germline assignment: CDR1 MNHEY and CDR2 SMNVEV (reference sequence). This CDR3 comprises 17 residues. With 5 bases removed from V and 2 bases from J, the gap between germline ends came to 22 bases. DNA of the CDR3: TGTGCCAGCAGTAGCAATGCGGGGTTTTTGGCAGCCTACGAGCAGTACTTC. Translation gives CASSSNAGFLAAYEQYF.

The chain is built from TRBV20-1 and TRBJ2-1, with 10 bases identical to TRBD2. Losses at the gene ends were 5 bases for V and 5 bases for J; bases not matched to a gene: 12. This CDR3 contains 16 residues. Germline V lookup: CDR1 DFQATT, CDR2 SNEGSKA (reference sequence). CDR3 sequence: CSAPDLSGRGNNEQFF. The CDR3 DNA is TGCAGTGCTCCAGACCTAAGCGGGAGGGGTAACAATGAGCAGTTCTTC.

This clonotype was found a few times. V usage is TRBV6-1 and J usage is TRBJ2-7; no reliable D call. Trimming cost V 4 bases and J 6 bases, with 22 bases left between them. Germline V gives CDR1 MNHNS, CDR2 SASEGT. CDR3 size: 16 residues. Written as DNA, the CDR3 is TGTGCCAGCAGTGCCCGGACGGTGGTTCCAAGGGTCGAGCAGTACTTC. It translates to CASSARTVVPRVEQYF.

The CDR3 loop is CASSLNGGLSYNEQFF. CDR3 nucleotide sequence: TGTGCCAGCAGCTTAAATGGCGGTCTCTCCTACAATGAGCAGTTCTTC. The chain uses TRBV7-3 and TRBJ2-1; no firm D call. The V and J ends lost 1 base and 0 bases respectively, with 10 bases between them. The CDR3 loop spans 16 amino acids. Germline values: CDR1 SGHTA, CDR2 FQGTGA.

This chain joins TRBV7-3 and TRBJ2-1; D is undetermined. This CDR3 spans 12 amino acids. V lost 3 bases, J lost 6 bases, and 6 bases lay in between. CDR1 is SGHTA and CDR2 is FQGTGA in the germline V gene. CDR3 nucleotides: TGTGCCAGCAGCTTCGGACCCAATGAGCAGTTCTTC. Translating gives CASSFGPNEQFF.

This clonotype turned up a few times. The chain carries TRBV28 and TRBJ2-7; D uncertain. From germline, CDR1 is MDHEN and CDR2 SYDVKM. V was trimmed by 5 bases and J by 3 bases, leaving 14 bases between them. This CDR3 comprises 14 residues. The CDR3 here is CASSLPGMVYEQYF. CDR3 nucleotide sequence: TGTGCCAGCAGTCTCCCAGGAATGGTCTACGAGCAGTACTTC.

There are a few counts of this clonotype. The J gene is TRBJ2-7, the V gene TRBV6-2 or TRBV6-3; D possibly matches TRBD1 or TRBD2 (5 bases each). The CDR3 is made up of 14 amino acids. The V gene's germline CDR1 is MNHEY and CDR2 SVGEGT. V was shortened by 2 bases and J by 4 bases, with 12 bases between the two germline ends. CDR3 nucleotides: TGTGCCAGCAGTTACCGCCGGGACCCATACGAGCAGTACTTC. Translated, it gives CASSYRRDPYEQYF.

This clonotype was picked up a small number of times. The chain is built from TRBV27 and TRBJ1-6; D unresolved. The CDR3 runs to 13 residues. The germline V gene has CDR1 MNHEY and CDR2 SMNVEV (reference sequence). V was pared by 8 bases and J by 0 bases, with 5 bases between. The CDR3 spells CASASSYNSPLHF. CDR3 nucleotide sequence: TGTGCCAGCGCCAGCTCCTATAATTCACCCCTCCACTTT.

This chain links TRBV12-3 or TRBV12-4 with TRBJ1-2; unclear D gene. The length of the CDR3 is 14 residues. V was pared by 6 bases and J by 8 bases, with 19 bases between. The CDR3 protein is CASSRRADRGGYTF. CDR3 nucleotide sequence: TGTGCCAGCAGCCGCCGGGCAGACCGTGGGGGCTACACCTTC.

V is TRBV10-3 and J is TRBJ2-3; D may be TRBD1 (5 bases). V was pared by 2 bases and J by 5 bases, with 14 bases between. The CDR3 has 15 amino acids. CDR1 and CDR2 from the germline V gene are ENHRY and SYGVKD. Here the CDR3 DNA reads TGTGCCATCAGTGAGGAGCGCAGGGTTGGAGATACGCAGTATTTT. Translation gives CAISEERRVGDTQYF.

Remarks on this clonotype: An end of the junction does not agree with germline; a read error may underlie this. The CDR3 protein is CASRAGTGTQYF. CDR3 bases: TGTGCCAGTAGGGCAGGCACAGGTACGCAGTATTTT. This sequence joins TRBV19 and TRBJ2-3; a possible D gene is TRBD1 (5 bases). This CDR3 is 12 amino acids long. Looked up from germline, CDR1 is LNHDA and CDR2 is SQIVND (reference sequence).

This clonotype was observed a few times. The chain uses TRBV10-1 and TRBJ2-5, with TRBD2 identical over 11 bases. V trimming: 5 bases; J trimming: 5 bases; junction bases outside the gene matches: 7. Looked up from germline, CDR1 is WNHNN and CDR2 is SYGVQD (reference sequence). CDR3 size: 15 residues. The CDR3 nucleotides are TGCGCCAGCAGTTCCGGGACTAGCGGTCCGGAGACCCAGTACTTC. The encoded protein is CASSSGTSGPETQYF.

This clonotype was seen only a few times. This chain joins TRBV20-1 and TRBJ1-1; D ambiguous. The germline V gene has CDR1 DFQATT and CDR2 SNEGSKA (reference sequence). V was cut by 3 bases and J by 1 base, with 12 bases left in between. The CDR3 consists of 14 residues. CDR3: CSAREGRGNTEAFF. For the CDR3, the DNA is TGCAGTGCTAGGGAAGGCCGGGGGAACACTGAAGCTTTCTTT.

The rearrangement uses TRBV29-1 and TRBJ1-1; D is unclear. Trimming took 1 base from V and 4 from J, leaving 7 bases between them. Germline CDR1 reads SQVTM; CDR2 reads ANQGSEA. The CDR3 covers 12 residues. Here the CDR3 reads CSVEARVTEAFF. Here the CDR3 DNA reads TGCAGCGTTGAAGCCCGAGTCACTGAAGCTTTCTTT.

V gene TRBV7-9 combines with J gene TRBJ2-3; the match to TRBD2 covers 14 bases. The ends lost 5 bases at V and 9 bases at J; junction bases unmatched: 10. Germline V CDR1 and CDR2: SEHNR, FQNEAQ (reference sequence). The CDR3 runs 16 residues. The chain's CDR3 is CASSRGLAGVVVTQYF. The DNA of the CDR3 is TGTGCCAGCAGCCGGGGACTAGCGGGAGTCGTCGTAACGCAGTATTTT.

The chain is built from TRBV27 and TRBJ2-1; D call uncertain. V lost 5 bases and J lost 9, with 23 bases in between. Germline V gives CDR1 MNHEY, CDR2 SMNVEV (reference sequence). This CDR3 comprises 16 residues. CDR3 nucleotide sequence: TGTGCCAGCAGTCCCCTCCAGACAAGTAAAGAAGCTGAGCAGTTCTTC. This codes for CASSPLQTSKEAEQFF.

The chain combines TRBV7-6 with TRBJ2-3; 8 bases are a match to TRBD2. Germline V gene lookup returns CDR1 SGHVS and CDR2 FNYEAQ. V shed 8 bases and J 2 bases; nucleotides not matched to a gene: 6. The CDR3 length is 14 residues. DNA of the CDR3: TGTGCCAGCGGCGAAGCGGGAGCCACAGATACGCAGTATTTT. Amino acids: CASGEAGATDTQYF.

The chain combines TRBV27 with TRBJ2-2; D gene unclear. Trimming pared 8 bases from V and 4 bases from J, leaving 11 bases between. Germline assignment: CDR1 MNHEY and CDR2 SMNVEV (reference sequence). The CDR3 extends over 13 amino acids. DNA for the CDR3: TGTGCCAGCCGAGTGCCTGGCACCGGGGAGCTGTTTTTT. This sequence encodes CASRVPGTGELFF.

This clonotype was recorded a few times. The V gene is TRBV10-3, the J gene TRBJ1-5; a possible D gene is TRBD1 (6 bases). Trimming stripped 2 bases from V and 2 bases from J, with 10 bases between. The CDR3 is 15 amino acids. Germline V gene data show CDR1 as ENHRY and CDR2 as SYGVKD. The CDR3 DNA reads TGTGCCATCAGTGAGAGGGGGAAAGGCAATCAGCCCCAGCATTTT. Translation gives CAISERGKGNQPQHF.